The 26 T cell receptor beta chains below were found in one sample sequenced in a study of read filtering for tumor transcriptome and immune sequencing. Molecular barcoded adaptors covering alpha/delta and beta/gamma chains were used on 400 to 450 ng RNA. MiXCR, applied by TCRdb to the reads, yields one record per CDR3 protein. The repertoire holds 30,000 to 45,000 distinct CDR3 sequences, approximately 15% seen once, with less than 9% in the top ten. Material for sequencing was a population of CD138-negative cells sorted from bone marrow. These receptors were collected from a donor aged 40 or older with multiple myeloma.

This clonotype was counted at least ten times. The genes are TRBV9 and TRBJ2-3; D not certain. The CDR3 length is 15 residues. The ends were cut back, 0 bases at V and 6 bases at J, with 14 bases in the middle. From germline, CDR1 is SGDLS and CDR2 YYNGEE. Written as DNA, the CDR3 is TGTGCCAGCAGCGTAGCCCCTAGAAGAATGGATACGCAGTATTTT. It codes for CASSVAPRRMDTQYF.

This clonotype was counted many times. The chain combines TRBV20-1 with TRBJ2-5; D may be TRBD1 (5 bases). There are 13 residues in the CDR3. Germline lookup yields CDR1 DFQATT and CDR2 SNEGSKA (reference sequence). The CDR3 DNA reads TGCAGCGCCATGTTTGGACACCCCGGAGCCCAGTACTTC. It translates to CSAMFGHPGAQYF.

Regarding this clonotype: A much larger clonotype is one base distant, so this may be a read error. This chain uses TRBV30 with TRBJ2-2, with a possible D match to TRBD2 (5 bases). V lost 4 bases, J lost 2 bases, and 11 bases lay in between. CDR3 length: 14 residues. Germline assignment: CDR1 GTSNPN and CDR2 SVGIG (reference sequence). The DNA of the CDR3 is TGTGCCTGGATAAATGGACTTAACACCGGGGAGCTGTTTTTT. This codes for CAWINGLNTGELFF.

The table lists this clonotype with a count of one. The conserved phenylalanine or tryptophan normally closing the CDR3 is absent here, so this likely arose from a read error. The chain joins TRBV29-1 to TRBJ2-3; the match to TRBD2 covers 9 bases. The CDR3 runs 13 residues. The germline V gene has CDR1 SQVTM and CDR2 ANQGSEA. V shed 7 bases and J 5 bases; nucleotides not matched to a gene: 7. The CDR3 DNA follows: TGCAGCGGATTTAGCGGGAGCGGAGATACGCAGTATTTA. Its protein product is CSGFSGSGDTQYL.

The table lists this clonotype with many counts. The CDR3 nucleotides read TGCGCCAGCAGCTTGACAGTTTCTGGGGCCAACGTCCTGACTTTC. Translating gives CASSLTVSGANVLTF. This rearrangement joins TRBV5-1 to TRBJ2-6; D is undetermined. Germline V gene data show CDR1 as SGHRS and CDR2 as YFSETQ. CDR3 length equals 15 residues. V was trimmed by 1 base and J by 1 base, leaving 6 bases between them. Supplemented by reference TRBV5-1 and TRBJ2-6, the full variable domain reads KAGVTQTPRYLIKTRGQQVTLSCSPISGHRSVSWYQQTPGQGLQFLFEYFSETQRNKGNFPGRFSGRQFSNSRSEMNVSTLELGDSALYLCASSLTVSGANVLTFGAGSRLTVL.

This clonotype was picked up many times. This sequence joins TRBV6-5 and TRBJ2-7; 8 bases match TRBD1. CDR1 MNHEY and CDR2 SVGAGI come from the germline V gene. After removal of 5 bases from V and 0 bases from J, the junction contained 3 bases not matched to a gene. The CDR3 is 14 residues long. CDR3 in DNA: TGTGCCAGCAGTCCGCAGGGGGCCTCCTACGAGCAGTACTTC. Protein sequence: CASSPQGASYEQYF.

Many counts were recorded for this clonotype. The genes are TRBV5-6 and TRBJ2-1, with TRBD2 as a possible D gene (6 bases). This CDR3 is 17 amino acids long. V lost 3 bases and J lost 8, with 24 bases in between. Germline V gene lookup returns CDR1 SGHDT and CDR2 YYEEEE. The CDR3 nucleotides read TGTGCCAGCAGCTCCACTAGTGGAGGGATTAGTGGCGATGAGCAGTTCTTC. Protein: CASSSTSGGISGDEQFF.

The V and J genes are TRBV30 and TRBJ1-1, with D perhaps TRBD1 (5 bases). The CDR3 spans 14 residues. V was pared by 2 bases and J by 2 bases, with 12 bases between. Germline values: CDR1 GTSNPN, CDR2 SVGIG (reference sequence). The CDR3, as DNA: TGTGCCTGGAGTCCGGGGGTGGGAAACACTGAAGCTTTCTTT. Protein product: CAWSPGVGNTEAFF.

This clonotype was recorded at least ten times. The chain links TRBV6-1 to TRBJ2-5; 7 bases are shared with TRBD2. Unmatched junction bases numbered 3, after V lost 3 bases and J lost 5 bases. The CDR3 is made up of 13 amino acids. The V gene's germline CDR1 is MNHNS and CDR2 SASEGT. This CDR3 reads CASSDAGVETQYF. CDR3 nucleotide sequence: TGTGCCAGCAGTGACGCGGGGGTTGAGACCCAGTACTTC.

This clonotype was detected many times. This chain connects TRBV2 to TRBJ2-4; D is perhaps TRBD1 or TRBD2 (5 bases each). The CDR3 runs 14 residues. Germline CDR1 SNHLY, CDR2 FYNNEI. V lost 10 bases and J 6 bases, leaving 19 bases between the germline ends. The CDR3 loop reads CAKESGRGRNIQYF. The CDR3 DNA reads TGTGCCAAAGAAAGCGGAAGGGGAAGAAACATTCAGTACTTC.

This clonotype was observed at least ten times. A read error is possible here, since a much larger clone lies one base away. The chain links TRBV2 to TRBJ2-1, with TRBD2 matching 11 bases. Germline CDR1 reads SNHLY; CDR2 reads FYNNEI. The CDR3 spans 14 residues. CDR3 in amino acids: CATRRLAGGNGQFF. CDR3 DNA sequence: TGTGCCACCCGGAGGCTAGCGGGAGGCAATGGGCAGTTCTTC.

Many counts were recorded for this clonotype. The rearrangement uses TRBV7-9 and TRBJ2-6; D gene uncertain. Per germline, CDR1 SEHNR and CDR2 FQNEAQ (reference sequence). The V end was cut by 3 bases, the J end by 0 bases, with 9 bases between. The CDR3 is made up of 16 amino acids. The chain's CDR3 is CASSFSVPSGANVLTF. The CDR3 bases are TGTGCCAGCAGCTTCAGTGTTCCCTCTGGGGCCAACGTCCTGACTTTC.

This clonotype was observed many times. The chain employs TRBV11-2 and TRBJ1-2, with no clear D. V was trimmed by 4 bases and J by 11 bases, leaving 11 bases between them. Per the germline V gene, CDR1 is SGHAT and CDR2 is FQNNGV. The CDR3 has 11 residues. This CDR3 reads CASSSLWRYTF. CDR3 sequence (DNA): TGTGCCAGCAGCTCACTATGGAGGTACACCTTC.

This clonotype was detected many times. V usage is TRBV3-1 and J usage is TRBJ1-2; a weak D match, TRBD1 (5 bases). Deletions cut 3 bases from V and 6 bases from J, with 11 bases between. In germline, CDR1 is LGHDT, CDR2 YNNKEL (reference sequence). The CDR3 covers 13 residues. This CDR3 reads CASSHGGENGYTF. The CDR3 DNA reads as TGTGCCAGCAGCCATGGAGGGGAAAATGGCTACACCTTC.

This clonotype ranks as medium-sized. A read error may account for a junction end that differs from germline. The genes are TRBV6-6 and TRBJ2-1; TRBD2 aligns across 10 bases. The CDR3 runs to 14 residues. The germline V gene has CDR1 MNHNY and CDR2 SVGAGI (reference sequence). CDR3 loop: CASSHSGLANEQFF. CDR3 sequence (DNA): TGTGCCAGCAGTCACTCGGGACTAGCGAATGAGCAGTTCTTC.

At least ten counts were recorded for this clonotype. V gene TRBV7-2 combines with J gene TRBJ2-7; D is possibly TRBD1 (6 bases). CDR3 length: 15 residues. V was pared by 6 bases and J by 7 bases, with 22 bases between. CDR1 is SGHTA and CDR2 is FQGNSA in the germline V gene. Written as DNA, the CDR3 is TGTGCCAGCAGTAACAGGGAAATCTCTAATTGGGAGCAGTACTTC. The encoded protein is CASSNREISNWEQYF.

This clonotype was observed at least ten times. V and J are TRBV29-1 and TRBJ1-4; 12 positions agree with TRBD1. This CDR3 region has 17 residues. The ends lost 1 base at V and 8 bases at J; junction bases unmatched: 11. CDR1 and CDR2 (germline): SQVTM, ANQGSEA. This CDR3 is CSVEGRGTGGGEEKLFF. Here the CDR3 DNA reads TGCAGCGTTGAAGGGCGAGGGACAGGGGGCGGTGAAGAAAAACTGTTTTTT. Combining the CDR3 with reference TRBV29-1 and TRBJ1-4 gives the whole variable domain SAVISQKPSRDICQRGTSLTIQCQVDSQVTMMFWYRQQPGQSLTLIATANQGSEATYESGFVIDKFPISRPNLTFSTLTVSNMSPEDSSIYLCSVEGRGTGGGEEKLFFGSGTQLSVL.

In this sample, this clonotype turned up many times. This chain uses TRBV19 with TRBJ2-3; 9 positions agree with TRBD1. CDR1 and CDR2 (germline): LNHDA, SQIVND (reference sequence). This CDR3 has 19 residues. The V and J ends lost 6 bases and 2 bases, in that order; junction bases with no gene match: 18. The CDR3 is CASRLTGGEMFIVTDTQYF. DNA of the CDR3: TGTGCCAGTAGACTAACAGGGGGCGAAATGTTCATCGTCACAGATACGCAGTATTTT.

This clonotype was recorded many times. CDR3 amino acids: CASSFRGDQPQHF. The CDR3 DNA is TGTGCCAGCAGTTTCAGGGGCGATCAGCCCCAGCATTTT. The J gene is TRBJ1-5, the V gene TRBV25-1; perhaps TRBD1 as D (6 bases). CDR3 size: 13 residues. Germline CDR1 reads MGHDK; CDR2 reads SYGVNS. V was trimmed by 5 bases and J by 5 bases, leaving 10 bases between them.

In this sample, this clonotype turned up many times. The rearrangement uses TRBV12-3 or TRBV12-4 and TRBJ1-2; a weak D match, TRBD1 (5 bases). Trimming took off 6 bases at V and 6 bases at J, with 17 bases between the two ends. The CDR3 spans 14 residues. This CDR3 is CASSSRAGWDGYTF. Here the CDR3 DNA reads TGTGCCAGCAGCAGCAGGGCAGGGTGGGATGGCTACACCTTC.

This clonotype came up many times. The chain has TRBV3-1 and TRBJ1-6; unclear D gene. V lost 7 bases and J 7 bases, leaving 20 bases between the germline ends. CDR3 length: 16 amino acids. Germline CDR1 is LGHDT and CDR2 is YNNKEL (reference sequence). This CDR3 reads CASTPTVTQDNSPLHF. The CDR3, as DNA: TGTGCCAGCACCCCAACGGTCACTCAGGACAATTCACCCCTCCACTTT. Full variable domain (missing parts from reference TRBV3-1 and TRBJ1-6): DTAVSQTPKYLVTQMGNDKSIKCEQNLGHDTMYWYKQDSKKFLKIMFSYNNKELIINETVPNRFSPKSPDKAHLNLHINSLELGDSAVYFCASTPTVTQDNSPLHFGNGTRLTVT.

The sample holds many counts of this clonotype. The chain uses TRBV5-1 and TRBJ2-3, with TRBD1 identical over 7 bases. The germline V gene encodes CDR1 SGHRS and CDR2 YFSETQ. The trim removed 0 bases at V and 4 bases at J, leaving 5 bases unmatched. This CDR3 has 15 amino acids. CDR3 nucleotide sequence: TGCGCCAGCAGCTTGGGGGACAGTGGGGCAGATACGCAGTATTTT. Translating gives CASSLGDSGADTQYF. Supplemented by reference TRBV5-1 and TRBJ2-3, the full variable domain reads KAGVTQTPRYLIKTRGQQVTLSCSPISGHRSVSWYQQTPGQGLQFLFEYFSETQRNKGNFPGRFSGRQFSNSRSEMNVSTLELGDSALYLCASSLGDSGADTQYFGPGTRLTVL.

This clonotype appeared many times. CDR3 in amino acids: CASSLGTGQKTQYF. DNA for the CDR3: TGTGCCAGCAGCTTAGGGACCGGGCAAAAAACGCAGTATTTT. The chain uses TRBV11-3 and TRBJ2-3; D is unresolved. The V gene's germline CDR1 is SGHNT and CDR2 YENEEA. V lost 1 base to trimming and J lost 9 bases, with 14 bases between them. The CDR3 is made up of 14 amino acids.

In the case of this clonotype: A much larger clonotype is one base distant, so this may be a read error. The chain uses TRBV12-3 or TRBV12-4 and TRBJ2-7, with D perhaps matching TRBD2 (5 bases). The CDR3 has 12 amino acids. The germline V and J ends were trimmed by 6 bases and 2 bases, with 8 bases remaining between them. The CDR3 bases are TGTGCCAGCAGCGACTATACCTACGAGCAGTACTTC. It encodes CASSDYTYEQYF.

This clonotype qualifies as medium-sized (0.01 to 0.1%). J is TRBJ2-1 and V is TRBV7-2; 11 bases are shared with TRBD2. V lost 2 bases to trimming and J lost 6 bases; unmatched junction nucleotides: 6. CDR3 length: 16 amino acids. Germline V gene lookup returns CDR1 SGHTA and CDR2 FQGNSA. The CDR3 nucleotides read TGTGCCAGCAGCTTATACGCCCTAGCGGGAGGCAATGAGCAGTTCTTC. Its translation: CASSLYALAGGNEQFF. Combining the CDR3 with reference TRBV7-2 and TRBJ2-1 gives the whole variable domain GAGVSQSPSNKVTEKGKDVELRCDPISGHTALYWYRQSLGQGLEFLIYFQGNSAPDKSGLPSDRFSAERTGGSVSTLTIQRTQQEDSAVYLCASSLYALAGGNEQFFGPGTRLTVL.

The chain recombines TRBV7-3 with TRBJ2-5, with 7 bases aligning to TRBD2. The germline CDR1 and CDR2 sequences are SGHTA and FQGTGA. Unmatched junction bases numbered 5, after V lost 2 bases and J lost 5 bases. This CDR3 region has 14 residues. The CDR3 sequence is CASSLGGGGETQYF. The DNA for the CDR3 is TGTGCCAGCAGCTTAGGGGGGGGTGGCGAGACCCAGTACTTC.